This entry is about one T cell receptor beta chain. Its antigen is not known. This record comes from a study of T cells in localized non-small cell lung cancer. The table came from immunoSEQ multiplex PCR; TCRdb's copy has only in-frame clones and leaves some out. The data contain around 26,000 clones, roughly 91% of them singletons. Overall study findings and caveats: A raised T cell density in blood coincided with lengthier overall survival. Uninvolved adjacent lung, not tumor, had the highest T cell clonality. Paired adjacent lung recovered a median around 62 of the top 100 tumor clones.

The TCR sequence derives from a woman aged 40 to 75 with stage I lung adenocarcinoma. Material: peripheral blood, obtained before any cancer treatment.

In nucleotides, the CDR3 is TGTGCCAGCAGCCCAACAGAATTGAACACTGAAGCTTTCTTT. Translation gives CASSPTELNTEAFF. The chain joins TRBV7-7 to TRBJ1-1; no clear D. The CDR3 extends over 14 amino acids. Deletions cut 5 bases from V and 0 bases from J, with 10 bases between. The germline V gene encodes CDR1 SSHAT and CDR2 FNYEAQ (reference sequence).